The 8 T cell receptor beta chains below come from one sample, sequenced in a study of CD4 T cells in relation to SARS-CoV-2 and coronaviruses. The antigens for these receptors are not known. Before the COVID-19 pandemic, during about 2011-2019, CD4+ T cells were taken from unexposed donors. Isolation of CD4+ T cells took place after about eleven days in culture. Repertoires were generated with immunoSEQ multiplex PCR, while TCRdb's copy carries only in-frame clones and drops some. This sample has about 19,000 clones, with around 77% found just once. The sample taken for sequencing was CD4+ T cells from PBMCs, cultured in vitro. Every receptor here comes from a human donor in good health.

This clone showed up just a few times. V usage is TRBV2 and J usage is TRBJ2-7; no clear D. CDR3 length: 14 residues. Trimming stripped 7 bases from V and 3 bases from J, with 16 bases between. Per germline, CDR1 SNHLY and CDR2 FYNNEI. In nucleotides, the CDR3 is TGTGCCAGCACGAACAGTCTGATAGTCTACGAGCAGTACTTC. Translating it yields CASTNSLIVYEQYF.

The J gene is TRBJ2-5, the V gene TRBV9, with 8 nucleotides matching TRBD2. The CDR3 covers 16 residues. CDR1 is SGDLS and CDR2 is YYNGEE in the germline V gene. V was pared by 0 bases and J by 0 bases, with 4 bases of the junction left unmatched. The DNA of the CDR3 is TGTGCCAGCAGCGTAGCTGGTAGCGGGAACCAAGAGACCCAGTACTTC. Amino acid sequence: CASSVAGSGNQETQYF.

The chain uses TRBV11-2 and TRBJ1-4; D might be TRBD1 (5 bases). Germline CDR1 is SGHAT and CDR2 is FQNNGV. This CDR3 contains 16 residues. V was cut by 5 bases and J by 2 bases, with 15 bases left in between. The CDR3 DNA reads TGTGCCAGCAGCATGGGACCTTTGGTTACTAATGAAAAACTGTTTTTT. Protein: CASSMGPLVTNEKLFF.

V is TRBV7-2 and J is TRBJ2-3, with D unresolved. V lost 5 bases to trimming and J lost 2 bases, with 11 bases between them. Per germline, CDR1 SGHTA and CDR2 FQGNSA. The CDR3 is 14 amino acids. DNA for the CDR3: TGTGCCAGCAGCGTTACGCGGAACACAGATACGCAGTATTTT. It is translated as CASSVTRNTDTQYF.

V usage is TRBV7-2 and J usage is TRBJ1-2; 8 bases match TRBD1. The CDR3 is 14 residues long. Trimming removed 3 bases from V and 3 bases from J; junction bases left unmatched: 3. CDR1 and CDR2 (germline): SGHTA, FQGNSA. The CDR3 loop reads CASSFGQGYYGYTF. The CDR3 DNA reads as TGTGCCAGCAGCTTCGGACAGGGTTACTATGGCTACACCTTC.

CDR3 region: CASRSTGAYGYTF. CDR3 DNA: TGTGCCAGCAGGTCTACAGGGGCTTATGGCTACACCTTC. The chain employs TRBV6-5 and TRBJ1-2; 7 nucleotides line up with TRBD1. This CDR3 has 13 amino acids. The ends lost 6 bases at V and 5 bases at J; junction bases unmatched: 6. Per the germline V gene, CDR1 is MNHEY and CDR2 is SVGAGI.

The rearrangement joins TRBV5-1 to TRBJ1-5; 8 nucleotides align to TRBD1. In germline, CDR1 is SGHRS, CDR2 YFSETQ. J was trimmed by 4 bases and V by 5 bases; bases with no gene match: 5. The CDR3 sequence is 14 residues long. CDR3 sequence reads: CASRATGGNQPQHF. In nucleotides, the CDR3 is TGCGCCAGCAGGGCTACAGGGGGGAATCAGCCCCAGCATTTT.

The chain is built from TRBV7-9 and TRBJ1-5; 10 positions match TRBD1. V lost 8 bases to trimming and J lost 6 bases; unmatched junction nucleotides: 7. This CDR3 is built from 14 residues. In germline, CDR1 is SEHNR, CDR2 FQNEAQ (reference sequence). CDR3 protein: CASQTGGEGQPQHF. The DNA for the CDR3 is TGTGCCAGCCAGACAGGGGGCGAGGGTCAGCCCCAGCATTTT.